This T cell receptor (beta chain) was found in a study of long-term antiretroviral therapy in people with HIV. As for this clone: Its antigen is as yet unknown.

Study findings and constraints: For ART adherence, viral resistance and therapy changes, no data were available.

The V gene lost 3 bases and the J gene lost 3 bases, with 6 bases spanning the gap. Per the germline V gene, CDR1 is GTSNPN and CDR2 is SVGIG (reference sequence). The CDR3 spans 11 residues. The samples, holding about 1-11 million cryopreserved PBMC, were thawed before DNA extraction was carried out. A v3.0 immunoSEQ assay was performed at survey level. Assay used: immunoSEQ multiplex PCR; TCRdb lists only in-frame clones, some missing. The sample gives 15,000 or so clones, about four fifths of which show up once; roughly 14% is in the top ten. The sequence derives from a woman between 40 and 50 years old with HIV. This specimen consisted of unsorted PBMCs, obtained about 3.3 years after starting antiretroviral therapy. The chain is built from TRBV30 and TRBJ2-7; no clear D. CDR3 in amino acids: CAWRSGYEQYF. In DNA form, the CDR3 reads TGTGCCTGGAGATCCGGCTACGAGCAGTACTTC. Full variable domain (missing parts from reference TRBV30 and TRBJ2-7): SQTIHQWPATLVQPVGSPLSLECTVEGTSNPNLYWYRQAAGRGLQLLFYSVGIGQISSEVPQNLSASRPQDRQFILSSKKLLLSDSGFYLCAWRSGYEQYFGPGTRLTVT.